A single sample is the source of the 14 T cell receptor beta chains below, sequenced in a study of shared clonotypes between healthy human individuals. Measured with immunoSEQ multiplex PCR; TCRdb has only the in-frame clones, and not every one. The table shows around 2.5 million clones, with under 95% occurring only once. The sequenced sample consisted of naive CD4+ T cells from PBMCs. Indicated subset: CD45RA+ positively selected. The receptors were sampled from a man younger than 35 in good health. Some clones in this sample may be carry-over from other donors' samples.

The gene calls are TRBV6-1 and TRBJ2-2; 8 nucleotides match TRBD1. The V and J ends lost 2 bases and 3 bases, in that order; junction bases with no gene match: 5. This CDR3 is built from 16 residues. The germline V gene has CDR1 MNHNS and CDR2 SASEGT. The CDR3 reads CASSERTGWDTGELFF. The CDR3, as DNA: TGTGCCAGCAGTGAAAGGACAGGGTGGGACACCGGGGAGCTGTTTTTT.

The rearrangement links TRBV6-5 to TRBJ2-7; TRBD2 matches 9 bases. This CDR3 is 15 amino acids long. J was trimmed by 3 bases and V by 6 bases; bases with no gene match: 9. Germline CDR1 is MNHEY and CDR2 is SVGAGI. CDR3 nucleotides: TGTGCCAGCAGGTCCGGGACTAGCTCCATCTACGAGCAGTACTTC. It encodes CASRSGTSSIYEQYF.

This chain connects TRBV4-1 to TRBJ2-1; no clear D. This CDR3 comprises 14 residues. Germline CDR1 MGHRA, CDR2 YSYEKL. V was shortened by 5 bases and J by 6 bases, with 14 bases between the two germline ends. This chain's CDR3 is CASSNWVQGNEQFF. CDR3 DNA sequence: TGCGCCAGCAGCAACTGGGTACAAGGCAATGAGCAGTTCTTC.

V usage is TRBV28 and J usage is TRBJ1-2; unclear D gene. The ends were cut back, 5 bases at V and 14 bases at J, with 18 bases in the middle. CDR1 is MDHEN and CDR2 is SYDVKM in the germline V gene. The CDR3 length is 12 residues. This chain's CDR3 is CASSTPGALGTF. As DNA, the CDR3 is TGTGCCAGCAGTACCCCCGGCGCCCTCGGGACCTTC.

This rearrangement joins TRBV29-1 to TRBJ1-1; 7 bases map to TRBD1. Per germline, CDR1 SQVTM and CDR2 ANQGSEA. The CDR3 spans 13 residues. Germline trimming cut 5 bases from V and 4 bases from J; bases unmatched to any gene: 7. The CDR3 spells CSVRDSLGTEAFF. DNA for the CDR3: TGCAGCGTTAGGGACAGTTTGGGCACTGAAGCTTTCTTT.

The chain employs TRBV21-1 and TRBJ2-5; the D call in the table, TRBD1, was not verified against the DNA. TRBV21-1 represents a pseudogene. The CDR3 runs to 19 residues. CDR3 residues: CASSKAFPGAVVAQETQYF. The CDR3 DNA sequence: TGTGCCAGCAGCAAAGCCTTTCCAGGCGCAGTGGTTGCACAAGAGACCCAGTACTTC.

In its sample, this clone was seen once. The chain has TRBV11-2 and TRBJ1-1, with D unclear. The V end was cut by 4 bases, the J end by 0 bases, with 6 bases between. This CDR3 region has 13 residues. Germline CDR1 SGHAT, CDR2 FQNNGV. CDR3 sequence reads: CASSSRVNTEAFF. CDR3 DNA sequence: TGTGCCAGCAGCTCCCGCGTGAACACTGAAGCTTTCTTT.

This rearrangement joins TRBV30 to TRBJ2-5; unclear D gene. CDR1 is GTSNPN, CDR2 SVGIG, per germline (reference sequence). Trimming left V 6 bases short and J 1 base short, with 6 bases between. The CDR3 is made up of 11 amino acids. CDR3 in DNA: TGTGCCTGCAGACCCCAAGAGACCCAGTACTTC. This translates into CACRPQETQYF.

Regarding this clone: Other DNA sequences of this sample code for an identical CDR3. This chain joins TRBV28 and TRBJ1-5; D might be TRBD1 (6 bases). Germline V gives CDR1 MDHEN, CDR2 SYDVKM. The CDR3 consists of 14 residues. Between the trimmed V and J ends, which lost 3 bases and 1 base, there was a span of 7 bases. Here the CDR3 DNA reads TGTGCCAGCAGTTTCGGGGGCAGCAATCAGCCCCAGCATTTT. Translating it yields CASSFGGSNQPQHF. Together with reference TRBV28 and TRBJ1-5, the CDR3 gives the full variable domain: DVKVTQSSRYLVKRTGEKVFLECVQDMDHENMFWYRQDPGLGLRLIYFSYDVKMKEKGDIPEGYSVSREKKERFSLILESASTNQTSMYLCASSFGGSNQPQHFGDGTRLSIL.

In the case of this clone: Other DNA sequences in the sample encode the same CDR3. V gene TRBV5-4 combines with J gene TRBJ2-6; D gene ambiguous. V was trimmed by 0 bases and J by 4 bases, leaving 8 bases between them. CDR3 length: 15 residues. Germline V lookup: CDR1 SGHNT, CDR2 YYREEE (reference sequence). CDR3 loop: CASSLDSSGANVLTF. In DNA, the CDR3 is TGTGCCAGCAGCTTGGACTCCTCAGGGGCCAACGTCCTGACTTTC.

CDR3 in amino acids: CASSDPTVGHQPQHF. The CDR3 coding sequence is TGTGCCAGCAGTGACCCGACAGTCGGCCATCAGCCCCAGCATTTT. The rearrangement links TRBV2 to TRBJ1-5; possible D gene TRBD1, 5 bases. Germline V gene lookup returns CDR1 SNHLY and CDR2 FYNNEI. The CDR3 consists of 15 residues. Trimming took off 3 bases at V and 5 bases at J, with 14 bases between the two ends.

The chain is built from TRBV5-1 and TRBJ2-3, with 9 bases fitting TRBD2. CDR1 is SGHRS and CDR2 is YFSETQ in the germline V gene. The CDR3 consists of 14 residues. Losses at the gene ends were 6 bases for V and 3 bases for J; bases not matched to a gene: 5. The CDR3 coding sequence is TGCGCCAGCACCCCGGGACTAGCTACAGATACGCAGTATTTT. Protein product: CASTPGLATDTQYF. Together with reference TRBV5-1 and TRBJ2-3, the CDR3 gives the full variable domain: KAGVTQTPRYLIKTRGQQVTLSCSPISGHRSVSWYQQTPGQGLQFLFEYFSETQRNKGNFPGRFSGRQFSNSRSEMNVSTLELGDSALYLCASTPGLATDTQYFGPGTRLTVL.

The chain joins TRBV7-9 to TRBJ2-5; D not certain. V was clipped by 1 base and J by 7 bases, with 13 bases between them. Per germline, CDR1 SEHNR and CDR2 FQNEAQ (reference sequence). The CDR3 length is 14 residues. CDR3 sequence reads: CASSLESYHGTQYF. The CDR3 bases are TGTGCCAGCAGCTTAGAGTCCTATCACGGGACCCAGTACTTC.

V and J are TRBV5-1 and TRBJ1-2; D gene ambiguous. With 0 bases removed from V and 7 bases from J, the gap between germline ends came to 10 bases. This CDR3 has 13 residues. Germline-derived CDR1 and CDR2 are SGHRS and YFSETQ. In nucleotides, the CDR3 is TGCGCCAGCAGCTTGGAGGTCCCCGGTGGCTACACCTTC. Translating gives CASSLEVPGGYTF.